A single sample gave rise to the 32 T cell receptor beta chains below, sequenced in a study of blood T cell repertoires in COVID-19. Some clones are missing from TCRdb's copy, which holds only in-frame ones; the method was immunoSEQ multiplex PCR. The sample contains about 140,000 clones, roughly 79% of which appear only once. Input material: PBMCs or T cells enriched from blood (not recorded which). The receptors here all came from a woman between 50 and 59 years old who had recovered from COVID-19.

CDR3 bases: TGTGCCAGCAGCTTAGAGGCTAGCAAGGAGCAGTTCTTC. Protein product: CASSLEASKEQFF. The chain has TRBV11-3 and TRBJ2-1; TRBD2 might be the D (5 bases). The CDR3 is 13 amino acids. CDR1 and CDR2 (germline): SGHNT, YENEEA. With 0 bases removed from V and 10 bases from J, the gap between germline ends came to 10 bases.

V gene TRBV6-5 combines with J gene TRBJ2-7, with D perhaps TRBD1 (6 bases). Between the trimmed V and J ends, which lost 6 bases and 2 bases, there was a span of 11 bases. CDR1 and CDR2 (germline): MNHEY, SVGAGI. The CDR3 contains 13 residues. The CDR3 is CASSQDSTYEQYF. The CDR3 region has the DNA TGTGCCAGCAGCCAGGACAGTACCTACGAGCAGTACTTC.

Here the CDR3 DNA reads TGTGCCAGCAGTCCATTGGGCTACACCTTC. Residues: CASSPLGYTF. The rearrangement joins TRBV21-1 to TRBJ1-2; the table's D gene call, TRBD1, was not cross checked with the DNA. TRBV21-1 is termed a pseudogene. This CDR3 spans 10 amino acids.

The chain has TRBV12-2 and TRBJ1-1; the D segment call TRBD1 is taken from the table without a DNA check. TRBV12-2 is assigned pseudogene status. The CDR3 length is 13 residues. CDR3 loop: CASRFGGQGEAFF. CDR3 DNA: TGTGCAAGTCGCTTCGGGGGACAGGGTGAAGCTTTCTTT.

The chain's CDR3 is CASSETLLNTEAFF. CDR3 coding DNA: TGTGCCAGCAGTGAGACATTGTTAAACACTGAAGCTTTCTTT. This chain links TRBV2 with TRBJ1-1, with D unresolved. This CDR3 has 14 residues. V was trimmed by 3 bases and J by 2 bases, leaving 10 bases between them. Germline loops: CDR1 SNHLY, CDR2 FYNNEI.

This clone is labeled medium-sized. An end of the junction does not agree with germline; a read error may underlie this. The J gene is TRBJ2-7, the V gene TRBV4-2; 11 bases line up with TRBD2. Germline V gives CDR1 LGHNA, CDR2 YNFKEQ. The CDR3 extends over 15 amino acids. The CDR3 here is CASRWGLAESYEQYF. CDR3 nucleotides: TGTGCTAGCAGGTGGGGACTAGCGGAGTCCTACGAGCAGTACTTC.

The chain has TRBV7-9 and TRBJ1-6; 9 nucleotides line up with TRBD1. This CDR3 comprises 15 residues. V lost 4 bases to trimming and J lost 7 bases; unmatched junction nucleotides: 5. Germline loops: CDR1 SEHNR, CDR2 FQNEAQ (reference sequence). CDR3 sequence (DNA): TGTGCCAGCAGCTACGCCGGGACAGGGAATTCACCCCTCCACTTT. Protein sequence: CASSYAGTGNSPLHF. Filled out from reference TRBV7-9 and TRBJ1-6, the complete variable domain reads DTGVSQNPRHKITKRGQNVTFRCDPISEHNRLYWYRQTLGQGPEFLTYFQNEAQLEKSRLLSDRFSAERPKGSFSTLEIQRTEQGDSAMYLCASSYAGTGNSPLHFGNGTRLTVT.

The chain employs TRBV5-6 and TRBJ2-6; tentative D call: TRBD1 (6 bases). The germline V gene encodes CDR1 SGHDT and CDR2 YYEEEE. This CDR3 is built from 15 residues. V was trimmed by 4 bases and J by 4 bases, leaving 12 bases between them. The CDR3 reads CASSLRGAGANVLTF. CDR3 sequence (DNA): TGTGCCAGCAGCCTCAGGGGAGCAGGGGCCAACGTCCTGACTTTC.

This clone turned up a few times. The genes are TRBV5-1 and TRBJ1-5; D perhaps matches TRBD1 (5 bases). The CDR3 totals 13 residues. From germline, CDR1 is SGHRS and CDR2 YFSETQ. V was cut by 4 bases and J by 5 bases, with 10 bases left in between. The CDR3 DNA reads TGCGCCAGCAGCCCTCAGGGCCATCAGCCCCAGCATTTT. It yields the protein CASSPQGHQPQHF.

The gene calls are TRBV19 and TRBJ2-3; 10 bases line up with TRBD2. Germline values: CDR1 LNHDA, CDR2 SQIVND (reference sequence). Trimming cost V 8 bases and J 2 bases; bases outside gene matches: 4. This CDR3 region has 14 residues. The CDR3 spells CASSSGSLTDTQYF. DNA for the CDR3: TGTGCCAGTTCTAGCGGGAGCCTCACAGATACGCAGTATTTT.

The gene calls are TRBV3-1 (or the pseudogene TRBV3-2) and TRBJ1-1; no clear D. Trimming shortened V by 6 bases and J by 2 bases, and 10 bases separated the two germline ends. The CDR3 covers 13 residues. The germline V gene has CDR1 LGHDT and CDR2 YNNKEL (reference sequence). The CDR3 DNA sequence: TGTGCCAGCAGTTTACATCACAACACTGAAGCTTTCTTT. Translated, it gives CASSLHHNTEAFF.

The V gene is TRBV7-8, the J gene TRBJ2-2; D uncertain. Germline lookup yields CDR1 SGHVS and CDR2 FQNEAQ. The V and J ends lost 1 base and 1 base respectively, with 7 bases between them. The CDR3 extends over 15 amino acids. The CDR3 bases are TGTGCCAGCAGCTTAGTTGGCAGGAACACCGGGGAGCTGTTTTTT. This translates into CASSLVGRNTGELFF. Variable domain in full (rest from reference TRBV7-8 and TRBJ2-2): GAGVSQSPRYKVAKRGQDVALRCDPISGHVSLFWYQQALGQGPEFLTYFQNEAQLDKSGLPSDRFFAERPEGSVSTLKIQRTQQEDSAVYLCASSLVGRNTGELFFGEGSRLTVL.

The genes are TRBV7-3 and TRBJ1-2, with D perhaps TRBD1 (6 bases). Trimming removed 8 bases at V and 7 bases at J, with 14 bases between. This CDR3 is built from 12 residues. CDR1 SGHTA and CDR2 FQGTGA come from the germline V gene. Written as DNA, the CDR3 is TGTGCCAGCGGGGGGGCGCTGGGTGGCTACACCTTC. Protein sequence: CASGGALGGYTF.

V usage is TRBV5-1 and J usage is TRBJ2-5; tentatively, D is TRBD1 (5 bases). The CDR3 runs 12 residues. CDR1 and CDR2 (germline): SGHRS, YFSETQ. Deletions cut 7 bases from V and 5 bases from J, with 12 bases between. The CDR3 DNA is TGCGCCAGCGGGGCAGGGATGGAGACCCAGTACTTC. Its translation is CASGAGMETQYF.

This chain connects TRBV7-9 to TRBJ1-6; D is perhaps TRBD1 (5 bases). The V and J ends lost 7 bases and 9 bases respectively, with 10 bases between them. The CDR3 extends over 12 amino acids. The germline V gene has CDR1 SEHNR and CDR2 FQNEAQ (reference sequence). The CDR3 sequence is CASTAGPSPLHF. The CDR3 DNA sequence: TGTGCCAGCACCGCGGGACCTTCACCCCTCCACTTT.

This clone has more than one count but fewer than ten. This chain connects TRBV3-1 (or the pseudogene TRBV3-2) to TRBJ1-4, with D perhaps TRBD1 (5 bases). Germline assignment: CDR1 LGHDT and CDR2 YNNKEL (reference sequence). V lost 6 bases, J lost 5 bases, and 13 bases lay in between. CDR3 length: 14 amino acids. DNA of the CDR3: TGTGCCAGCAGTCTCAGGGCTCCCAATGAAAAACTGTTTTTT. Protein: CASSLRAPNEKLFF.

V gene TRBV11-3 combines with J gene TRBJ2-1; possibly TRBD1 for D (6 bases). The CDR3 loop spans 15 amino acids. The V and J ends lost 3 bases and 2 bases respectively, with 11 bases between them. CDR1 is SGHNT, CDR2 YENEEA, per germline. CDR3 in amino acids: CASSLGRGAYNEQFF. The CDR3 region has the DNA TGTGCCAGCAGCTTGGGCAGGGGTGCCTACAATGAGCAGTTCTTC.

The V and J genes are TRBV28 and TRBJ2-3, with D tentatively TRBD2 (6 bases). This CDR3 region has 14 residues. The germline CDR1 and CDR2 sequences are MDHEN and SYDVKM. Trimming removed 7 bases from V and 0 bases from J, with 11 bases in between. The CDR3 region has the DNA TGTGCCAGCACCGGAGGGACTAGCACAGATACGCAGTATTTT. Encoded protein: CASTGGTSTDTQYF.

The genes are TRBV25-1 and TRBJ1-3; D might be TRBD1 (6 bases). Germline lookup yields CDR1 MGHDK and CDR2 SYGVNS. V was cut by 5 bases and J by 2 bases, with 7 bases left in between. CDR3 length equals 13 residues. In nucleotides, the CDR3 is TGTGCCAGCAGTCCAGGGGCTGGAAACACCATATATTTT. The encoded protein is CASSPGAGNTIYF.

The chain has TRBV19 and TRBJ1-1, with D perhaps TRBD1 (6 bases). Trimming removed 7 bases from V and 1 base from J, with 19 bases in between. Germline V gene sequence: CDR1 LNHDA, CDR2 SQIVND (reference sequence). CDR3 length: 16 residues. The CDR3 region is CASTLTWGRGNTEAFF. The CDR3 DNA follows: TGTGCCAGTACTCTTACTTGGGGCAGGGGGAACACTGAAGCTTTCTTT.

CDR3: CSVEELAGEQYF. DNA of the CDR3: TGCAGCGTTGAAGAACTAGCTGGCGAGCAGTACTTC. The chain is built from TRBV29-1 and TRBJ2-7; perhaps TRBD2 as D (6 bases). The CDR3 totals 12 residues. V shed 0 bases and J shed 6 bases, with 9 bases lying between them. Germline V gene lookup returns CDR1 SQVTM and CDR2 ANQGSEA.

The genes are TRBV3-1 (or the pseudogene TRBV3-2) and TRBJ1-5; D not certain. Trimming shortened V by 1 base and J by 6 bases, and 7 bases separated the two germline ends. This CDR3 spans 13 amino acids. Germline V gives CDR1 LGHDT, CDR2 YNNKEL (reference sequence). CDR3 residues: CASSQGAGQPQHF. The CDR3, as DNA: TGTGCCAGCAGCCAAGGGGCAGGTCAGCCCCAGCATTTT.

The chain recombines TRBV3-1 (or the pseudogene TRBV3-2) with TRBJ2-7; tentatively, D is TRBD1 (5 bases). The CDR3 length is 16 residues. CDR1 is LGHDT and CDR2 is YNNKEL in the germline V gene (reference sequence). V was pared by 5 bases and J by 4 bases, with 21 bases between. The CDR3 region has the DNA TGTGCCAGCAGCGGCAATCAAGGACACTTGGGGTACGAGCAGTACTTC. As protein: CASSGNQGHLGYEQYF.

V gene TRBV7-8 combines with J gene TRBJ1-4; no reliable D call. In germline, CDR1 is SGHVS, CDR2 FQNEAQ. Trimming stripped 0 bases from V and 4 bases from J, with 12 bases between. The CDR3 contains 16 residues. CDR3: CASSLARAAFNEKLFF. The CDR3, as DNA: TGTGCCAGCAGCTTAGCGAGGGCAGCCTTTAATGAAAAACTGTTTTTT.

In this sample, this clone turned up a few times. V usage is TRBV5-1 and J usage is TRBJ1-2, with a possible D match to TRBD1 (5 bases). Looked up from germline, CDR1 is SGHRS and CDR2 is YFSETQ. V was shortened by 2 bases and J by 6 bases, with 11 bases between the two germline ends. This CDR3 is 13 amino acids long. CDR3 loop: CASSFFGGNGYTF. The CDR3 bases are TGCGCCAGCAGCTTCTTCGGGGGTAATGGCTACACCTTC.

The CDR3 loop is CASSPTRGRAWFTGELFF. CDR3 nucleotide sequence: TGTGCCAGCAGTCCCACTCGCGGGAGGGCCTGGTTCACCGGGGAGCTGTTTTTT. The rearrangement uses TRBV27 and TRBJ2-2; TRBD2 matches at 9 bases. The CDR3 is 18 residues long. Losses at the gene ends were 5 bases for V and 4 bases for J; bases not matched to a gene: 14. From germline, CDR1 is MNHEY and CDR2 SMNVEV (reference sequence).

DNA of the CDR3: TGCAGCGCCGGGTACAGGGGTAGGGAAAAACTGTTTTTT. The encoded protein is CSAGYRGREKLFF. The chain couples TRBV29-1 to TRBJ1-4; 7 positions match TRBD1. This CDR3 region has 13 residues. Losses at the gene ends were 7 bases for V and 8 bases for J; bases not matched to a gene: 10. Germline CDR1 is SQVTM and CDR2 is ANQGSEA.

This chain links TRBV6-1 with TRBJ1-2; weak D call: TRBD1 (5 bases). V was shortened by 3 bases and J by 6 bases, with 11 bases between the two germline ends. CDR1 is MNHNS and CDR2 is SASEGT in the germline V gene. CDR3 length equals 13 residues. The CDR3 spells CASSELGAHGYTF. The CDR3 DNA sequence: TGTGCCAGCAGTGAGTTAGGGGCGCATGGCTACACCTTC.

The CDR3 sequence: CASRQGSENTEAFF. CDR3 sequence (DNA): TGTGCCAGCAGACAGGGGAGTGAGAACACTGAAGCTTTCTTT. The chain couples TRBV6-5 to TRBJ1-1, with 7 bases identical to TRBD1. With 6 bases clipped from V and 1 base from J, the junction kept 5 bases outside the gene matches. CDR3 length equals 14 residues. Looked up from germline, CDR1 is MNHEY and CDR2 is SVGAGI.

V gene TRBV2 combines with J gene TRBJ2-7, with 13 bases matching TRBD2. This CDR3 comprises 16 residues. V was clipped by 4 bases and J by 3 bases; unmatched bases: 6. Germline V lookup: CDR1 SNHLY, CDR2 FYNNEI. The CDR3 DNA follows: TGTGCCAGCAGTGGGACTAGCGGGAGCGGGAACTACGAGCAGTACTTC. Its translation is CASSGTSGSGNYEQYF.

The chain combines TRBV27 with TRBJ2-1; 10 bases line up with TRBD1. The length of the CDR3 is 16 residues. With 8 bases clipped from V and 4 bases from J, the junction kept 11 bases outside the gene matches. CDR1 is MNHEY, CDR2 SMNVEV, per germline (reference sequence). The CDR3: CASRDRGKSGYNEQFF. CDR3 DNA: TGTGCCAGCCGGGACAGGGGAAAAAGTGGGTACAATGAGCAGTTCTTC.

The table lists this clone with a count of one. V usage is TRBV5-1 and J usage is TRBJ2-5; D is undetermined. V gave up 0 bases and J gave up 5 bases, with 8 bases separating them. Germline CDR1 reads SGHRS; CDR2 reads YFSETQ. This CDR3 is built from 13 residues. CDR3 nucleotides: TGCGCCAGCAGCTTGGGTAGTTTCGAGACCCAGTACTTC. Residues: CASSLGSFETQYF.